This TCR beta chain was captured in a study of blood T cell repertoires in COVID-19. The CDR3 runs to 15 residues. V shed 4 bases and J shed 2 bases, with 14 bases lying between them. Germline lookup yields CDR1 ENHRY and CDR2 SYGVKD. Profiling relied on immunoSEQ multiplex PCR, and the TCRdb table lists in-frame clones only, not all of them. This table has more than 250,000 clones, around four fifths appearing once. Sample: peripheral blood. This receptor was taken from a man between 60 and 75 years old who had recovered from COVID-19. The gene calls are TRBV10-3 and TRBJ2-5; D perhaps matches TRBD2 (5 bases). The CDR3 sequence is CAISGDYGGQETQYF. CDR3 sequence (DNA): TGTGCCATCAGTGGAGACTATGGCGGTCAAGAGACCCAGTACTTC.